Below are 6 T cell receptor beta chains sequenced from a single sample in a study of cytomegalovirus exposure and HLA in healthy donors. The PCR used 60 Vbeta and 13 Jbeta primers. Repertoires were generated with immunoSEQ multiplex PCR, while TCRdb's copy carries only in-frame clones and drops some. Listed are 100,000 to 150,000 clones; under 3.5% falls within the top ten. The specimen was PBMCs. Every receptor here comes from a man aged 25-45 years in good health and CMV-seronegative.

The chain carries TRBV18 and TRBJ1-2; 10 bases align to TRBD1. Germline CDR1 and CDR2: KGHSH and LQKENI. The CDR3 has 15 residues. V was pared by 2 bases and J by 6 bases, with 6 bases of the junction left unmatched. CDR3 protein: CASSPSGTGEDGYTF. Written as DNA, the CDR3 is TGTGCCAGCTCACCAAGCGGGACAGGGGAGGATGGCTACACCTTC.

The genes are TRBV6-4 and TRBJ2-7, with 11 bases fitting TRBD2. Per the germline V gene, CDR1 is MRHNA and CDR2 is SNTAGT. The V and J ends lost 4 bases and 3 bases, in that order; junction bases with no gene match: 2. This CDR3 comprises 14 residues. In DNA, the CDR3 is TGTGCCAGCAGTGCCGGGACTAGCGGCTACGAGCAGTACTTC. Residues: CASSAGTSGYEQYF.

This chain uses TRBV28 with TRBJ1-3, with D possibly TRBD1 on 6 matching bases. The length of the CDR3 is 14 residues. CDR1 and CDR2 from the germline V gene are MDHEN and SYDVKM. Trimming shortened V by 10 bases and J by 0 bases, and 13 bases separated the two germline ends. This CDR3 is CATLQGGSGNTIYF. In DNA, the CDR3 is TGTGCCACCCTCCAAGGGGGCTCTGGAAACACCATATATTTT.

This chain joins TRBV4-2 and TRBJ2-2, with a tentative D call TRBD1 (5 bases). This CDR3 contains 15 residues. CDR1 is LGHNA and CDR2 is YNFKEQ in the germline V gene. The V end was cut by 1 base, the J end by 4 bases, with 10 bases between. The chain's CDR3 is CASSQGQRITGELFF. In nucleotides, the CDR3 is TGTGCCAGCAGCCAAGGACAGCGCATCACCGGGGAGCTGTTTTTT.

V is TRBV5-6 and J is TRBJ1-2; 9 nucleotides match TRBD1. V lost 2 bases, J lost 6 bases, and 5 bases stayed unmatched. The CDR3 spans 14 residues. From germline, CDR1 is SGHDT and CDR2 YYEEEE. The CDR3 coding sequence is TGTGCCAGCAGCTTAAACAGGGGGCGAAATGGCTACACCTTC. Residues: CASSLNRGRNGYTF. The whole variable domain, filled in from reference TRBV5-6 and TRBJ1-2, reads DAGVTQSPTHLIKTRGQQVTLRCSPKSGHDTVSWYQQALGQGPQFIFQYYEEEERQRGNFPDRFSGHQFPNYSSELNVNALLLGDSALYLCASSLNRGRNGYTFGSGTRLTVV.

V and J are TRBV7-3 and TRBJ2-1; TRBD2 agrees at 9 bases. Losses at the gene ends were 2 bases for V and 4 bases for J; bases not matched to a gene: 9. In germline, CDR1 is SGHTA, CDR2 FQGTGA. CDR3 length equals 17 residues. The CDR3 DNA follows: TGTGCCAGCAGCTTACCCAGCGGGAGGCTTCCATACAATGAGCAGTTCTTC. Translated: CASSLPSGRLPYNEQFF.